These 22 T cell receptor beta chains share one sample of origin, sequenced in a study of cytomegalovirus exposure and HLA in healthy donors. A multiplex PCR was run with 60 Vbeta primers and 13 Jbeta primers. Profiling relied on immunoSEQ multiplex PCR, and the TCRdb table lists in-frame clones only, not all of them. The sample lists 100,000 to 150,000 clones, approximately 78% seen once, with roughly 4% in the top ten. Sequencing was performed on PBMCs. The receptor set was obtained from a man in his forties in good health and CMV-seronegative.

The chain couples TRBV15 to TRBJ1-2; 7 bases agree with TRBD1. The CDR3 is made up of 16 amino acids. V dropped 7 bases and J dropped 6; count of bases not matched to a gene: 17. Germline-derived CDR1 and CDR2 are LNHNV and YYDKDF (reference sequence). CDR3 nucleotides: TGTGCCACCATGGATAACAGGGGAGCCGGCGCGGATGGCTACACCTTC. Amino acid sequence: CATMDNRGAGADGYTF.

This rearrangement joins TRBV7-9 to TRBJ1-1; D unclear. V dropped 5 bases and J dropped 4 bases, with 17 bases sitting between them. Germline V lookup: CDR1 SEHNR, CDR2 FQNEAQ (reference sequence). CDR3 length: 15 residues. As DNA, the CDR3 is TGTGCCAGCAGCCTCCTTCCGTTACGAGGCACTGAAGCTTTCTTT. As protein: CASSLLPLRGTEAFF.

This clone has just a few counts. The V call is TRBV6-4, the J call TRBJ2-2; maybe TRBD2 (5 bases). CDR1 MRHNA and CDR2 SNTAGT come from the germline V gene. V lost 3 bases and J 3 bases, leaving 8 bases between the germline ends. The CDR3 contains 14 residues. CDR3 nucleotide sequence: TGTGCCAGCAGTGAACACGGGGACACCGGGGAGCTGTTTTTT. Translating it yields CASSEHGDTGELFF.

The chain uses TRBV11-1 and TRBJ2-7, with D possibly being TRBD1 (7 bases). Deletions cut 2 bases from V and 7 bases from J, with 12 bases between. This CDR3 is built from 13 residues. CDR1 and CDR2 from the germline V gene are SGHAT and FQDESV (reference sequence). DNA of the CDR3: TGTGCCAGCAGCTTATCAGGGGGGACTGAGCAGTACTTC. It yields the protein CASSLSGGTEQYF.

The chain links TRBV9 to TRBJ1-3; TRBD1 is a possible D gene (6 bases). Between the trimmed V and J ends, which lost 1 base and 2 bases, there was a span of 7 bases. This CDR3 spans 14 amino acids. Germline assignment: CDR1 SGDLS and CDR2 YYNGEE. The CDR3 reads CASSVTGTGNTIYF. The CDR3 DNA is TGTGCCAGCAGCGTAACAGGGACTGGAAACACCATATATTTT.

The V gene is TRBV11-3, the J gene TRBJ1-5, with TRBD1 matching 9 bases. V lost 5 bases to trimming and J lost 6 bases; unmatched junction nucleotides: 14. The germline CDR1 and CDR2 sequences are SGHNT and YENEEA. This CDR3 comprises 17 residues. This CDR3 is CASSLPGGTGFAQPQHF. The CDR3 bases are TGTGCCAGCAGCCTCCCAGGTGGGACAGGGTTTGCTCAGCCCCAGCATTTT.

The CDR3 loop reads CASSLEGPRGEKLFF. In nucleotides, the CDR3 is TGTGCCAGCAGCTTAGAGGGGCCCAGGGGGGAAAAACTGTTTTTT. The chain joins TRBV7-2 to TRBJ1-4; 7 positions agree with TRBD1. The germline V gene encodes CDR1 SGHTA and CDR2 FQGNSA. The CDR3 length is 15 residues. The J segment lost 8 bases and the V segment lost 1 base, leaving 7 bases of the junction unmatched.

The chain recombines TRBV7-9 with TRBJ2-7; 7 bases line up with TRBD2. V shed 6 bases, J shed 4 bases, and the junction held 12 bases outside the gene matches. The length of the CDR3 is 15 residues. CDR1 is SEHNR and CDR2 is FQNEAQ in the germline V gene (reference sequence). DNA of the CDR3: TGTGCCAGCAGTCGACGGGACTACCTCCGTTACGAGCAGTACTTC. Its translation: CASSRRDYLRYEQYF.

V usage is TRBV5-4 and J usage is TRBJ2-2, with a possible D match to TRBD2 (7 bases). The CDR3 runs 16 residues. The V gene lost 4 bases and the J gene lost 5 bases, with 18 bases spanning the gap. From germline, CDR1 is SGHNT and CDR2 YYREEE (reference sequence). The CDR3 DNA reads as TGTGCCAGCAGCGGCGGGGGCGCATTGGTAACCGGGGAGCTGTTTTTT. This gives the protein CASSGGGALVTGELFF.

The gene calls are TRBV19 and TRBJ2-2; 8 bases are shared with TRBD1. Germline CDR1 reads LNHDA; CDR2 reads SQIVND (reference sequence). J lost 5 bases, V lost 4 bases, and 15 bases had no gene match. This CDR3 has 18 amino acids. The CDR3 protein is CASSSLDSFRGPTGELFF. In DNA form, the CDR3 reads TGTGCCAGTAGTAGTCTTGATTCATTCAGGGGGCCTACCGGGGAGCTGTTTTTT.

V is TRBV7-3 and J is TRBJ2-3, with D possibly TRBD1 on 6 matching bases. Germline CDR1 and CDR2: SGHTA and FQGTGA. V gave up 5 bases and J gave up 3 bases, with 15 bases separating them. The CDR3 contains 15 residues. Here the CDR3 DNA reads TGTGCCAGCAGCCGGGACGGACAGAGGACAGATACGCAGTATTTT. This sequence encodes CASSRDGQRTDTQYF.

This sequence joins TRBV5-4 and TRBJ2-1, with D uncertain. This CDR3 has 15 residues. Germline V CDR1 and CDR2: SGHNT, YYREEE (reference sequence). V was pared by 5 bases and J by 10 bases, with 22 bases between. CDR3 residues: CASSSVRTIGGEQFF. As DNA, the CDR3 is TGTGCCAGCAGTTCAGTCAGAACCATCGGCGGAGAGCAGTTCTTC.

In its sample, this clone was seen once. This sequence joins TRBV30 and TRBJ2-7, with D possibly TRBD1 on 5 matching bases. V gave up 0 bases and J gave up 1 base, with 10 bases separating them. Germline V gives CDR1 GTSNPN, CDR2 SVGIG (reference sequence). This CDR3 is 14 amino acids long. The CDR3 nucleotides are TGTGCCTGGAGTGTATTGGGGCAGTCCTACGAGCAGTACTTC. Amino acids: CAWSVLGQSYEQYF.

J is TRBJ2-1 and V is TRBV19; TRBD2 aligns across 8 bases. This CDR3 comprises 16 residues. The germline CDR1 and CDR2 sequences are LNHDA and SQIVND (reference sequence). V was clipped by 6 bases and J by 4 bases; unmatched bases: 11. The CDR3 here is CASSSGVAGTYNEQFF. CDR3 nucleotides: TGTGCCAGTAGCTCAGGGGTAGCGGGGACTTACAATGAGCAGTTCTTC. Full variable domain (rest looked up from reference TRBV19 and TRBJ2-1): DGGITQSPKYLFRKEGQNVTLSCEQNLNHDAMYWYRQDPGQGLRLIYYSQIVNDFQKGDIAEGYSVSREKKESFPLTVTSAQKNPTAFYLCASSSGVAGTYNEQFFGPGTRLTVL.

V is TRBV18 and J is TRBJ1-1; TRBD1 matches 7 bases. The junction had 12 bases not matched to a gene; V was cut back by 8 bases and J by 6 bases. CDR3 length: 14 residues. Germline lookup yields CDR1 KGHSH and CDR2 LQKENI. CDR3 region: CASTPTGTWSEAFF. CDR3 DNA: TGTGCCAGCACCCCGACAGGGACTTGGTCTGAAGCTTTCTTT.

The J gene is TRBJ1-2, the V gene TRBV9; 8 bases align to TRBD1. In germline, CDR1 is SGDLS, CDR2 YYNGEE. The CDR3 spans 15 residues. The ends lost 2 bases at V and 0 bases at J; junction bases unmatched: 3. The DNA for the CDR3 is TGTGCCAGCAGCGTCGCAGGGGGCCCTAACTATGGCTACACCTTC. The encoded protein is CASSVAGGPNYGYTF.

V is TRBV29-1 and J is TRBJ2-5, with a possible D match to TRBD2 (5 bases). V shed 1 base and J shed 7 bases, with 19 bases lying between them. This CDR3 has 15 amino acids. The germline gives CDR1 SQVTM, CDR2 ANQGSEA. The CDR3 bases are TGCAGCGTTGAAGTTGTAGTGGGAGAGTTGGGGACCCAGTACTTC. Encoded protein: CSVEVVVGELGTQYF.

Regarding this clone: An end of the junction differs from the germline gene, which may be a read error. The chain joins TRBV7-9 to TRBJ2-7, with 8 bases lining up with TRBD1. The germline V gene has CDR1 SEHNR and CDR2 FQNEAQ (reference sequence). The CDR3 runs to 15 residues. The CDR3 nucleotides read TGTTCCAGCAGCTTATTAGGGACAGGAGATTACGAGCAGTACTTC. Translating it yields CSSSLLGTGDYEQYF.

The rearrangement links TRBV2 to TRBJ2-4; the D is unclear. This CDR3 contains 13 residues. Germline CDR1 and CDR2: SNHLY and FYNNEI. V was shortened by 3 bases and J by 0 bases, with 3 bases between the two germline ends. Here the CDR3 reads CASSDRAKNIQYF. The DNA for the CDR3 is TGTGCCAGCAGTGACAGAGCCAAAAACATTCAGTACTTC.

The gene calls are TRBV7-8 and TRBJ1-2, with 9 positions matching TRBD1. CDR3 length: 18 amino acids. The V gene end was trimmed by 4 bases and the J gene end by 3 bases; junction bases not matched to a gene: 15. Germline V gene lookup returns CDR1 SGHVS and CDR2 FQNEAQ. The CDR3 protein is CASSSQLETGGGDYGYTF. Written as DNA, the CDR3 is TGTGCCAGCAGCTCACAACTCGAAACAGGGGGCGGAGACTATGGCTACACCTTC.

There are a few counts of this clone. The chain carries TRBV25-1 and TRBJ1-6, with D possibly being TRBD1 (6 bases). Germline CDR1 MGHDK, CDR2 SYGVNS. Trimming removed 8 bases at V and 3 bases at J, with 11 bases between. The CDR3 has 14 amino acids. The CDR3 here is CASSGTLYNSPLHF. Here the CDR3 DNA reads TGTGCCAGCTCTGGGACACTCTATAATTCACCCCTCCACTTT.

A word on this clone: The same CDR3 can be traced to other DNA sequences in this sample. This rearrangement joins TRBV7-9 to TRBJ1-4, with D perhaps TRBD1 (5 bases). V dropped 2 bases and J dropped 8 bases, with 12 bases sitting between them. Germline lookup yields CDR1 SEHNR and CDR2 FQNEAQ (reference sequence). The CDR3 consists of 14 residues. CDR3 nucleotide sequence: TGTGCCAGCAGCTTACGGCAGGGTGACGAAAAACTGTTTTTT. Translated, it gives CASSLRQGDEKLFF.